Reported below is one TCR beta chain. This sample is drawn from a study of blood T cells in healthy people across ages. With a J-beta primer mix and a sample-barcoded 5' primer, a second PCR ran about 7 to 12 cycles. TCRdb reprocessed the 5' RACE reads via MiXCR and lists one record per CDR3 protein. In the table there are over 550,000 distinct CDR3 sequences, about 28% of which are singletons. The specimen was blood. The source is a woman over 75 in good health.

The CDR3 here is CASSLSDRRNTEAFF. The DNA for the CDR3 is TGTGCCAGCAGTTTATCGGACAGGCGGAACACTGAAGCTTTCTTT. This chain joins TRBV28 and TRBJ1-1; TRBD1 matches 7 bases. This CDR3 has 15 amino acids. Germline V gene lookup returns CDR1 MDHEN and CDR2 SYDVKM. Trimming at V came to 1 base and at J to 1 base, leaving 3 bases not matched to a gene.